These T cell receptor beta chains were read from a single sample in a study of OX40 agonist ivuxolimab in advanced cancers. Data came from immunoSEQ multiplex PCR; TCRdb stores just in-frame clones and leaves some out. The data show about 66,000 clones, roughly 80% seen once. The sample in question was CD4+ or CD8+ T cells sorted from blood, obtained in a trial of the OX40 agonist ivuxolimab. The source is an adult with an advanced solid tumor such as melanoma, head and neck, liver or kidney cancer. CDR3s include the opening cysteine and the closing phenylalanine or tryptophan. D genes are given only for firm matches. A clone size is listed for some rows: how often the clone was seen (once, few, many), or a class if it is expanded.

>TRBD2|NA|TRBJ2-1|TRBV6-5
TGTGCCAGCAGTCGCCGGGGACTAGCGGGTGAGCAGTTCTTC
CASSRRGLAGEQFF
>TRBD2|few|TRBJ2-7|TRBV5-1
TGCGCCAGCAGCCTCGGACTAGCGGGGGGCTCCTACGAGCAGTACTTC
CASSLGLAGGSYEQYF
>NA|NA|TRBJ2-3|TRBV30
TGTGCCTGGAGTAGTATAGAAAGGGGAGTCTTGACGCAGTATTTT
CAWSSIERGVLTQYF
>NA|few|TRBJ1-1|TRBV6-4
TGTGCCAGCAGATTACAGGAGAACACTGAAGCTTTCTTT
CASRLQENTEAFF
>NA|NA|TRBJ1-1|TRBV6-1
TGTGCCAGCAGGGACATGGAGGTTTTTGACACTGAAGCTTTCTTT
CASRDMEVFDTEAFF
>TRBD2|few|TRBJ2-3|TRBV16
TGTGCCAGCAGCCAATCCGGCGGGGGGGCGAGCACAGATACGCAGTATTTT
CASSQSGGGASTDTQYF
>NA|NA|TRBJ1-3|TRBV23-1
TGCGCCAGCAGTCTAAGGTACTCTGGAAACACCATATATTTT
CASSLRYSGNTIYF
>NA|NA|TRBJ2-4|TRBV6-5
TGTGCCAGCAGTTACGGGATAGGGCAGGTCATTCAGTACTTC
CASSYGIGQVIQYF
>NA|few|TRBJ2-7|TRBV6-6
TGTGCCAGCAGTTACCCCGAGCAGGCCTACTACGAGCAGTACTTC
CASSYPEQAYYEQYF
>TRBD1|NA|TRBJ1-2|TRBV28
TGTGCCAGCAGTCCAGGGACAGGGGGGCAGGGCTACACCTTC
CASSPGTGGQGYTF
>NA|NA|TRBJ1-1|TRBV7-9
TGTGCCAGCAGCTTAGAATTGGATTGGACTGAAGCTTTCTTT
CASSLELDWTEAFF
>NA|NA|TRBJ1-5|TRBV6-4
TGTGCCAGCAGTGAGGGGGCGGGACAGCCCCAGCATTTT
CASSEGAGQPQHF
>NA|few|TRBJ2-1|TRBV2
TGTGCCAGCAGTCAAACAGGGTTCTCCTACAATGAGCAGTTCTTC
CASSQTGFSYNEQFF
>NA|few|TRBJ1-1|TRBV30
TGTGCCTGGACCAAACCGTCGACGGGAATGTCTTTCTTT
CAWTKPSTGMSFF
>TRBD1|NA|TRBJ1-2|TRBV30
TGTGCCTGGAGTGAGGGGGCGCGCGGCTACACCTTC
CAWSEGARGYTF
>NA|NA|TRBJ1-4|TRBV19
TGTGCCAGTAGTATCGGTTGGAATGAAAAACTGTTTTTT
CASSIGWNEKLFF
>NA|NA|TRBJ2-7|TRBV11-2
TGTGCCAGCAGCTCCTTATCCCCAGGGAACGTGGCCGAGCAGTACTTC
CASSSLSPGNVAEQYF
>NA|NA|TRBJ1-1|TRBV6-5
TGTGCCAGCAGTGGGCGGGGTATAGGCACTGAAGCTTTCTTT
CASSGRGIGTEAFF
>TRBD1|few|TRBJ2-4|TRBV2
TGTGCCAGCAGCGAGGGACAGCCACTAGCCAAAAACATTCAGTACTTC
CASSEGQPLAKNIQYF
>TRBD2|few|TRBJ2-1|TRBV6-6
TGTGCCAGCAGTCAGACACTAGCGGGAGCATCATATGAGCAGTTCTTC
CASSQTLAGASYEQFF
>NA|NA|TRBJ1-4|TRBV10-3
TGTGCCATCAGTGAGTCTGATCAGGGGTCAACTAATGAAAAACTGTTTTTT
CAISESDQGSTNEKLFF
>NA|NA|TRBJ2-5|TRBV7-8
TGTGCCAGCAGCTCCGGGGCCCAAGAGACCCAGTACTTC
CASSSGAQETQYF
>NA|NA|TRBJ2-6|TRBV19
TGTGCCAGTAGCCCGCGAAACAATCCCCATTCTGGGGCCAACGTCCTGACTTTC
CASSPRNNPHSGANVLTF